The 2 T cell receptor beta chains reported below all come from one sample, sequenced in a study of blood T cell repertoires in COVID-19. Produced via immunoSEQ multiplex PCR; TCRdb's table is partial and in-frame only. Of 150,000 to 200,000 clones listed, roughly 87% are singletons. Sequencing was performed on peripheral blood. The receptors stem from a woman aged 60-75 years with COVID-19, enrolled during active disease.

The chain has TRBV5-1 and TRBJ2-1, with a tentative D call TRBD2 (5 bases). V was shortened by 9 bases and J by 5 bases, with 24 bases between the two germline ends. CDR1 and CDR2 (germline): SGHRS, YFSETQ. CDR3 length: 16 residues. The CDR3 reads CATNHGLSSNNNEQFF. The CDR3 region has the DNA TGCGCCACGAATCATGGACTGTCCTCTAATAACAATGAGCAGTTCTTC.

This rearrangement joins TRBV6-5 to TRBJ2-1, with TRBD2 identical over 11 bases. The V and J ends lost 5 bases and 2 bases, in that order; junction bases with no gene match: 2. Per germline, CDR1 MNHEY and CDR2 SVGAGI. This CDR3 comprises 15 residues. The CDR3 sequence: CASSRLAGPYNEQFF. The CDR3 DNA reads as TGTGCCAGCAGTCGACTAGCGGGGCCCTACAATGAGCAGTTCTTC.